This T cell receptor (beta chain) was obtained from a study of T cell repertoires in cytomegalovirus infection. Study-wide results and caveats: Within the response measured ex vivo, HLA-C-restricted CMV-specific TCR beta clonotypes were dominant.

Concerning this clonotype: Antigen unknown.

TCRdb re-called the reads with MiXCR, one entry per CDR3 protein. Counted here are approximately 590,000 distinct CDR3 sequences, roughly 43% occurring once; the ten biggest clones make up around 50%. J lost 4 bases, V lost 5 bases, and 8 bases had no gene match. CDR1 and CDR2 from the germline V gene are SGHVS and FNYEAQ. This CDR3 is 15 amino acids long. This specimen consisted of cultured PBMCs, obtained from culture after CMV antigen stimulation. The gene calls are TRBV7-6 and TRBJ2-5, with TRBD1 matching 9 bases. The sequence was collected from a human donor in good health (CMV status not recorded). Some clones in this sample may be carry-over from other donors' samples. The CDR3 DNA reads as TGTGCCAGCAGCCGTACCGGGACAGGGAGAGAGACCCAGTACTTC. Translating gives CASSRTGTGRETQYF.